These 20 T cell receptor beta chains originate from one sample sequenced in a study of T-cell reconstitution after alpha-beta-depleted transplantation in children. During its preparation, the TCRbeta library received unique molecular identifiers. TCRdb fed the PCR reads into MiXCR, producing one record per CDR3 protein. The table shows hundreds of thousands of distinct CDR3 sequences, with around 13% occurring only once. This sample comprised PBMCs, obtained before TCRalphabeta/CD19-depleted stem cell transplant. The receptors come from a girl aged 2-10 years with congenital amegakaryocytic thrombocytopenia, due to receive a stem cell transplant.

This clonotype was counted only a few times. CDR3 protein: CASSLGGRLDNEQFF. CDR3 bases: TGCGCCAGCAGCTTGGGCGGGAGACTTGACAATGAGCAGTTCTTC. V is TRBV5-1 and J is TRBJ2-1; 7 nucleotides match TRBD2. Germline CDR1 reads SGHRS; CDR2 reads YFSETQ. The CDR3 has 15 residues. V lost 0 bases to trimming and J lost 5 bases; unmatched junction nucleotides: 5.

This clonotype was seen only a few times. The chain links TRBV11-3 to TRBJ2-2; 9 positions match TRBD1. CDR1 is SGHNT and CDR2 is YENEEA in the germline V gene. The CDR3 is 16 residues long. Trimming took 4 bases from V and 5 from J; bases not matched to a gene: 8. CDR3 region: CASSSPLGQGTGELFF. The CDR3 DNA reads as TGTGCCAGCAGCTCCCCGTTAGGACAGGGGACCGGGGAGCTGTTTTTT.

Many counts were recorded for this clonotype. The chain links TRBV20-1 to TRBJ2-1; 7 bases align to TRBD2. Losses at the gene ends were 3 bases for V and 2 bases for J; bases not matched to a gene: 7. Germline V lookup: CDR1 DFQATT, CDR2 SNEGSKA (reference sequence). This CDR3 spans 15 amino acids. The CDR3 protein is CSASQALAAYNEQFF. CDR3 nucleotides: TGCAGTGCTAGCCAGGCCCTAGCGGCCTACAATGAGCAGTTCTTC.

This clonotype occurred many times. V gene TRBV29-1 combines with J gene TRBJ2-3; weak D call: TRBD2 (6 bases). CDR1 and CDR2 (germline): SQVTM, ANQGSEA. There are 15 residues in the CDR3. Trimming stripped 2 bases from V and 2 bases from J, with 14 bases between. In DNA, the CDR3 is TGCAGCGTTGAAAAATCGGGACTCAACACAGATACGCAGTATTTT. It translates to CSVEKSGLNTDTQYF.

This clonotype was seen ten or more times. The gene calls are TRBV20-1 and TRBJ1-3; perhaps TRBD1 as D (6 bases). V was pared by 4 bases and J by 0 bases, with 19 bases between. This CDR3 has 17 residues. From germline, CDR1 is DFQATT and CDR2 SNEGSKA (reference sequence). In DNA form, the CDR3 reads TGCAGTGCTATACCCCCCGGGACACCAAGCTCTGGAAACACCATATATTTT. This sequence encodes CSAIPPGTPSSGNTIYF.

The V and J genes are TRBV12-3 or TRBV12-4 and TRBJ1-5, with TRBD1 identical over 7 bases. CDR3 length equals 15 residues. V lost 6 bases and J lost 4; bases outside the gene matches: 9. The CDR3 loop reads CASSPTGRYNQPQHF. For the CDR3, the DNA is TGTGCCAGCAGCCCGACAGGGAGGTATAATCAGCCCCAGCATTTT.

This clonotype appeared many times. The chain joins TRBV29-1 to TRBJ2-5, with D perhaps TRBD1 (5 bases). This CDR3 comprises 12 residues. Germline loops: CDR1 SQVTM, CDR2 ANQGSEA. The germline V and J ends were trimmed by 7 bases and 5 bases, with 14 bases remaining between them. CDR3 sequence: CSARTSGETQYF. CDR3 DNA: TGCAGCGCCCGGACAAGTGGGGAGACCCAGTACTTC.

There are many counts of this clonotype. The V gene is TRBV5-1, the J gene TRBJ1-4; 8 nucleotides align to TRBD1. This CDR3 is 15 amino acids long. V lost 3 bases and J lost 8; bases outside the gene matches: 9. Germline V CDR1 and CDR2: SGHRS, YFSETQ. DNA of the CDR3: TGCGCCAGCAGCTCTGGACAGGGTGGAAGGGAAAAACTGTTTTTT. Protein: CASSSGQGGREKLFF.

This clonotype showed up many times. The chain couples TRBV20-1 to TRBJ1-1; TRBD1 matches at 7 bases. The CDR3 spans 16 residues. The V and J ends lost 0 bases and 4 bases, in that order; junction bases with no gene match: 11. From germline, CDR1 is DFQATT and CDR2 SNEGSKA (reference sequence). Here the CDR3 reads CSARDLTRDRATEAFF. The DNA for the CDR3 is TGCAGTGCTAGAGATCTTACCCGAGACAGGGCCACTGAAGCTTTCTTT.

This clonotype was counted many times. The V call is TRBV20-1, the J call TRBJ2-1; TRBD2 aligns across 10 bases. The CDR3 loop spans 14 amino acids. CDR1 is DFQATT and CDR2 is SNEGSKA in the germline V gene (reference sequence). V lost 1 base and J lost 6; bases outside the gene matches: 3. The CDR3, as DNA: TGCAGTGCTAGAGGCCTAGCGGGGGCCAATGAGCAGTTCTTC. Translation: CSARGLAGANEQFF.

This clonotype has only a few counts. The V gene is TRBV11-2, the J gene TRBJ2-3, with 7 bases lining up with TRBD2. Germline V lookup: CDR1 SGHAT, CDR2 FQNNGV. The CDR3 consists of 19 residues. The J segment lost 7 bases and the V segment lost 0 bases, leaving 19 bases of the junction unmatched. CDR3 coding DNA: TGTGCCAGCAGCTTAGATCTATGGAGCGGGATGGCAGGGACGAATACGCAGTATTTT. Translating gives CASSLDLWSGMAGTNTQYF.

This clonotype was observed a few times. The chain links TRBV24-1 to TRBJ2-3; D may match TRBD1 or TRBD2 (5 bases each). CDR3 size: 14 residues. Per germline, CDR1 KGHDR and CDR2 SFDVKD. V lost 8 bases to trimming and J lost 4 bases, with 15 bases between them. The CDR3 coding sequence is TGTGCCACCACTGACGGGGCGAAGCCAGATACGCAGTATTTT. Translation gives CATTDGAKPDTQYF.

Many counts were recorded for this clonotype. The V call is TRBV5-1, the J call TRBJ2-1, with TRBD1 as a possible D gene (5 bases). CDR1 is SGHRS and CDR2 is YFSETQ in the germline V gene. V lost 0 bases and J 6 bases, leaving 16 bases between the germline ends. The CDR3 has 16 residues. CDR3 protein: CASSLVLTVLANEQFF. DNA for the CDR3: TGCGCCAGCAGCTTGGTTTTGACAGTACTCGCCAATGAGCAGTTCTTC.

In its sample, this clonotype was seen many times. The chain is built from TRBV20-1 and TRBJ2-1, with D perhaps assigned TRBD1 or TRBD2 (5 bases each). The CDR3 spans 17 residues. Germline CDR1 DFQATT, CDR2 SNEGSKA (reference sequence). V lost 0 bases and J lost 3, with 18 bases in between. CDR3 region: CSARDLKRGERYNEQFF. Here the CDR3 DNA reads TGCAGTGCTAGAGATCTCAAAAGGGGAGAACGCTACAATGAGCAGTTCTTC.

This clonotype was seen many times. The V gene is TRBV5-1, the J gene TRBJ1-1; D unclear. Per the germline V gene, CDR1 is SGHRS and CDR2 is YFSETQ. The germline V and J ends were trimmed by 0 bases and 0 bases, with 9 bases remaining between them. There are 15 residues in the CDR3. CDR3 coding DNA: TGCGCCAGCAGCTTGGGGGTCAGCATGAACACTGAAGCTTTCTTT. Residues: CASSLGVSMNTEAFF. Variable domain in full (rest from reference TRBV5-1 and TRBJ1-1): KAGVTQTPRYLIKTRGQQVTLSCSPISGHRSVSWYQQTPGQGLQFLFEYFSETQRNKGNFPGRFSGRQFSNSRSEMNVSTLELGDSALYLCASSLGVSMNTEAFFGQGTRLTVV.

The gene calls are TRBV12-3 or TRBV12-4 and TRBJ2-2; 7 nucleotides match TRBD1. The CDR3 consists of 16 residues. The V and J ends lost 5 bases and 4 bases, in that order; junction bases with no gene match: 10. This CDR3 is CASSDPQTGVTGELFF. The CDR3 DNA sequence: TGTGCCAGCAGTGATCCACAAACAGGGGTCACCGGGGAGCTGTTTTTT.

Here the CDR3 reads CASSHGCTYEQYF. CDR3 DNA: TGTGCCAGCAGCCACGGTTGTACCTACGAGCAGTACTTC. The genes are TRBV21-1 and TRBJ2-7. TRBV21-1 is flagged as a pseudogene. The CDR3 is 13 amino acids.

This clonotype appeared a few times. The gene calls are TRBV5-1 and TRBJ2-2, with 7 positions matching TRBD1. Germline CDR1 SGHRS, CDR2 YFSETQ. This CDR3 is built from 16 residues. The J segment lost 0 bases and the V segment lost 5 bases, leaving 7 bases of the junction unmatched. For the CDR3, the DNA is TGCGCCAGCAGAAAATCCGGGACAGCGAACACCGGGGAGCTGTTTTTT. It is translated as CASRKSGTANTGELFF.

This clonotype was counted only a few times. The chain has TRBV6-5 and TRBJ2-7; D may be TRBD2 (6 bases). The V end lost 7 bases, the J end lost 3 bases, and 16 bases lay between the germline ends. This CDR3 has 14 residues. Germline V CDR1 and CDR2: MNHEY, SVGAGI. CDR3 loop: CASNSGRGGYEQYF. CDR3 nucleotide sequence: TGTGCCAGCAATTCGGGCCGGGGAGGCTACGAGCAGTACTTC.

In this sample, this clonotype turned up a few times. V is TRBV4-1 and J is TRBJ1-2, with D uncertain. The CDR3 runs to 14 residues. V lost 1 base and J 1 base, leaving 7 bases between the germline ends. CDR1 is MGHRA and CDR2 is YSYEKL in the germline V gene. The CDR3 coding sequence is TGCGCCAGCAGCCAAGTCAACGGTAACTATGGCTACACCTTC. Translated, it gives CASSQVNGNYGYTF.